Reported below is one TCR beta chain. The data were taken from a study of blood T cell repertoires in COVID-19. Participant ages covered 18 to 89 years across 24 US areas. Recovered status in Cohort 3 required two negative PCRs, clearance, or symptom resolution. CDR1 and CDR2 from the germline V gene are WNHNN and SYGVQD (reference sequence). Trimming took 2 bases from V and 3 from J; bases not matched to a gene: 3. The CDR3 contains 14 residues. Profiling relied on immunoSEQ multiplex PCR, and the TCRdb table lists in-frame clones only, not all of them. Of approximately 280,000 clones in the sample, roughly 89% were seen once.

Sequences were obtained from PBMCs or T cells enriched from blood (not recorded which). The sequence was collected from a woman aged 60-70 years who had recovered from COVID-19. This chain uses TRBV10-1 with TRBJ2-5, with TRBD2 identical over 7 bases. CDR3 region: CASSEGGGKETQYF. CDR3 DNA sequence: TGCGCCAGCAGTGAGGGCGGGGGAAAAGAGACCCAGTACTTC.